This is a list of T cell receptor beta chains from one sample in a study of T cell responses to AZD1222 COVID-19 vaccine. Method: immunoSEQ multiplex PCR; TCRdb's copy keeps in-frame clones and lacks some. The sample lists 46,000 or so clones, about three quarters seen once, with 5.5% to 8% in the top ten. The sequencing used peripheral blood, collected on day 0 of AZD1222 vaccination. These receptors all stem from an adult in good health. Both conserved end residues are part of each CDR3. The D gene is left open where the match is weak. A clone size is listed for some rows: how often the clone was seen (once, few, many), or a class if it is expanded.

D gene: .; J gene: TRBJ1-5; clone size: .; V gene: TRBV2; CDR3 DNA: TGTGCCAGCAGGCTAGACAGCCAACACGCCGGACATTTT; CDR3 protein: CASRLDSQHAGHF
D gene: .; J gene: TRBJ1-5; clone size: .; V gene: TRBV7-9; CDR3 DNA: TGTGCCAGCAGCTTTGGCCTAGATCAGCCCCAGCATTTT; CDR3 protein: CASSFGLDQPQHF
D gene: .; J gene: TRBJ2-2; clone size: medium-sized; V gene: TRBV10-3; CDR3 DNA: TGTGCCATCAAAGGGAACACCGGGGAGCTGTTTTTT; CDR3 protein: CAIKGNTGELFF
D gene: .; J gene: TRBJ1-4; clone size: .; V gene: TRBV5-1; CDR3 DNA: TGCGCCAGCAGCCCCGGGGCCGCCCGAGAAAAACTGTTTTTT; CDR3 protein: CASSPGAAREKLFF
D gene: TRBD1; J gene: TRBJ1-5; clone size: .; V gene: TRBV24-1; CDR3 DNA: TGTGCCACCAGTGTGGGACAGGGGGGACAGCCCCAGCATTTT; CDR3 protein: CATSVGQGGQPQHF
D gene: .; J gene: TRBJ2-3; clone size: .; V gene: TRBV21-1; CDR3 DNA: TGTGCCAGCAGCAAACTGGAGCGGGGGGTGACAGATACGCAGTATTTT; CDR3 protein: CASSKLERGVTDTQYF
D gene: .; J gene: TRBJ2-1; clone size: .; V gene: TRBV20-1; CDR3 DNA: TGCAGTGCTAGTTTCTACAATGAGCAGTTCTTC; CDR3 protein: CSASFYNEQFF
D gene: .; J gene: TRBJ2-1; clone size: .; V gene: TRBV7-3; CDR3 DNA: TGTGCCAGCAGCGCAAGGGCGGGAACCGACAATGAGCAGTTCTTC; CDR3 protein: CASSARAGTDNEQFF
D gene: .; J gene: TRBJ1-2; clone size: .; V gene: TRBV12-3/TRBV12-4; CDR3 DNA: TGTGCCAGCAGATCCCAGGGTATTTATGGCTACACCTTC; CDR3 protein: CASRSQGIYGYTF
D gene: .; J gene: TRBJ1-2; clone size: few; V gene: TRBV5-1; CDR3 DNA: TGCGCCAGCAGCTTGGACAGGGATTATGGCTACACCTTC; CDR3 protein: CASSLDRDYGYTF
D gene: .; J gene: TRBJ1-2; clone size: .; V gene: TRBV15; CDR3 DNA: TGTGCCACCAGCAGAGTAGAGAAGTCTAACTATGGCTACACCTTC; CDR3 protein: CATSRVEKSNYGYTF
D gene: .; J gene: TRBJ2-6; clone size: .; V gene: TRBV9; CDR3 DNA: TGTGCCAGCAGCGTCACGGTGTCGGCTGGGGCCAACGTCCTGACTTTC; CDR3 protein: CASSVTVSAGANVLTF
D gene: .; J gene: TRBJ1-3; clone size: .; V gene: TRBV4-1; CDR3 DNA: TGCGCCAGCAGCCACGGACGGGGGAACTCTGGAAACACCATATATTTT; CDR3 protein: CASSHGRGNSGNTIYF
D gene: .; J gene: TRBJ2-2; clone size: .; V gene: TRBV7-3; CDR3 DNA: TGTGCCAGCAGCCTCTTCTCCGGGGAGCTGTTTTTT; CDR3 protein: CASSLFSGELFF
D gene: .; J gene: TRBJ1-1; clone size: .; V gene: TRBV10-1; CDR3 DNA: TGCGCCAGCAGACAGGGTTTTGGCACTGAAGCTTTCTTT; CDR3 protein: CASRQGFGTEAFF
D gene: TRBD2; J gene: TRBJ2-3; clone size: .; V gene: TRBV29-1; CDR3 DNA: TGCAGCGTTGAGGGGGCTAGCGGGGGGGCCGCAGATACGCAGTATTTT; CDR3 protein: CSVEGASGGAADTQYF
D gene: .; J gene: TRBJ1-5; clone size: .; V gene: TRBV7-2; CDR3 DNA: TGTGCCAGCAGCTTAGCGGCAGGGTCCTTGGTGCCCCAGCATTTT; CDR3 protein: CASSLAAGSLVPQHF
D gene: .; J gene: TRBJ2-1; clone size: .; V gene: TRBV28; CDR3 DNA: TGTGCCAGCAGTTCCGGACGGGGAACCACCGCTGAGCAGTTCTTC; CDR3 protein: CASSSGRGTTAEQFF
D gene: .; J gene: TRBJ1-5; clone size: few; V gene: TRBV21-1; CDR3 DNA: TGTGCCAGCAGCAAAGATGGGACAGCCGGGAGCAATCAGCCCCAGCATTTT; CDR3 protein: CASSKDGTAGSNQPQHF
D gene: .; J gene: TRBJ1-2; clone size: few; V gene: TRBV19; CDR3 DNA: TGTGCCAGTTTCTCAGGGGCAGATTACTATGGCTACACCTTC; CDR3 protein: CASFSGADYYGYTF
D gene: .; J gene: TRBJ1-5; clone size: .; V gene: TRBV12-3/TRBV12-4; CDR3 DNA: TGTGCCAGCAGTGTAGGGGCGAATCAGCCCCAGCATTTT; CDR3 protein: CASSVGANQPQHF
D gene: .; J gene: TRBJ2-1; clone size: .; V gene: TRBV6-2/TRBV6-3; CDR3 DNA: TGTGCCAGCAGTTATGCCAGTCGTAGCGGTTACAATGAGCAGTTCTTC; CDR3 protein: CASSYASRSGYNEQFF
D gene: .; J gene: TRBJ2-3; clone size: .; V gene: TRBV6-5; CDR3 DNA: TGTGCCAGCAGTAAGTCGGGACTTCGCACAGATACGCAGTATTTT; CDR3 protein: CASSKSGLRTDTQYF
D gene: .; J gene: TRBJ2-7; clone size: .; V gene: TRBV7-2; CDR3 DNA: TGTGCCAGTTCCCCAGGTCACGAGCAGTACTTC; CDR3 protein: CASSPGHEQYF
D gene: .; J gene: TRBJ2-1; clone size: few; V gene: TRBV7-8; CDR3 DNA: TGTGCCAGCAGCCCCCGAAACAATGAGCAGTTCTTC; CDR3 protein: CASSPRNNEQFF
D gene: TRBD1; J gene: TRBJ1-4; clone size: few; V gene: TRBV4-1; CDR3 DNA: TGCGCCAGCAGCCCTTCACAGGGGTCCAGAACCCCAAATGAAAAACTGTTTTTT; CDR3 protein: CASSPSQGSRTPNEKLFF
D gene: .; J gene: TRBJ2-1; clone size: .; V gene: TRBV9; CDR3 DNA: TGTGCCAGCAGCGTAGGTCATTACAATGAGCAGTTCTTC; CDR3 protein: CASSVGHYNEQFF
D gene: .; J gene: TRBJ1-2; clone size: few; V gene: TRBV6-5; CDR3 DNA: TGTGCCAGCAGGGCGGGGGGGAAAGTCAACGGCTACACCTTC; CDR3 protein: CASRAGGKVNGYTF
D gene: .; J gene: TRBJ1-1; clone size: .; V gene: TRBV19; CDR3 DNA: TGTGCCAGTAGTATAGACACGGGCACTGAAGCTTTCTTT; CDR3 protein: CASSIDTGTEAFF
D gene: .; J gene: TRBJ2-1; clone size: .; V gene: TRBV10-3; CDR3 DNA: TGTGCCATCAGTGACCCTCTAGCGAGAACCTACAATGAGCAGTTCTTC; CDR3 protein: CAISDPLARTYNEQFF
D gene: .; J gene: TRBJ1-5; clone size: .; V gene: TRBV19; CDR3 DNA: TGTGCCAGTAGTATGAAGGGGAGGTTTAGCAATCAGCCCCAGCATTTT; CDR3 protein: CASSMKGRFSNQPQHF
D gene: .; J gene: TRBJ1-5; clone size: few; V gene: TRBV21-1; CDR3 DNA: TGTGCCAGCAACAGGGAGGAGGGTTGTATTCAGCCCCAGCATTTT; CDR3 protein: CASNREEGCIQPQHF
D gene: TRBD1; J gene: TRBJ2-7; clone size: .; V gene: TRBV7-3; CDR3 DNA: TGTGCCAGCAGCTTATGGGACAGACCTCATCACGAGCAGTACTTC; CDR3 protein: CASSLWDRPHHEQYF
D gene: TRBD1; J gene: TRBJ2-6; clone size: .; V gene: TRBV18; CDR3 DNA: TGTGCCAGCTCACCAGGGATCCCAGGACAGGCCTATTTCTCCTCTGGGGCCAACGTCCTGACTTTC; CDR3 protein: CASSPGIPGQAYFSSGANVLTF